The TCR beta chain under discussion was sequenced for a study of T-cell reconstitution after alpha-beta-depleted transplantation in children. This clonotype has a count of ten or more. Its antigen is unknown. Whole-study findings and limits: After transplant, at about two months, alpha-beta T cells were reportedly derived from several hundred expanded graft clones. One year after transplant, T-cell counts and diversity came mostly from newly produced T cells. Diversity of TCRbeta at day 60 was high in some patients, arising from surviving recipient T cells and thymic progenitors.

Unique molecular identifiers were built into the TCRbeta library. TCRdb passed the PCR reads through MiXCR, listing each CDR3 protein once. The sample yields around 450,000 distinct CDR3 sequences, more than 9% seen once. The CDR3 runs 16 residues. Germline V CDR1 and CDR2: LGHNA, YSLEER. V was pared by 1 base and J by 1 base, with 5 bases of the junction left unmatched. The sequencing used PBMCs, collected before TCRalphabeta/CD19-depleted stem cell transplant. The receptor was derived from a child aged 2-15 years with inherited bone marrow failure, due to receive a stem cell transplant. The J gene is TRBJ2-3, the V gene TRBV4-3, with 7 bases aligning to TRBD2. CDR3 amino acids: CASSQGAGEGTDTQYF. Here the CDR3 DNA reads TGCGCCAGCAGCCAAGGTGCGGGAGAGGGCACAGATACGCAGTATTTT.